These 17 T cell receptor beta chains were sequenced from one sample in a study of blood T cell repertoires in COVID-19. The data were produced by immunoSEQ multiplex PCR, yet TCRdb's version contains in-frame clones alone and is incomplete. The sample lists roughly 240,000 clones, 87% occurring once. The sample taken for sequencing was PBMCs or T cells enriched from blood (not recorded which). Receptor source: a woman aged 25 to 39 with acute COVID-19.

About this clone: The sample holds other DNA sequences that translate to the same CDR3. The rearrangement joins TRBV7-2 to TRBJ2-7; 8 bases match TRBD1. The CDR3 consists of 15 residues. Germline V lookup: CDR1 SGHTA, CDR2 FQGNSA. V trimming: 1 base; J trimming: 2 bases; junction bases outside the gene matches: 4. The CDR3 loop reads CASSLGGQGTYEQYF. CDR3 nucleotides: TGTGCCAGCAGCTTAGGCGGACAGGGTACCTACGAGCAGTACTTC.

The rearrangement links TRBV29-1 to TRBJ2-1, with 11 bases aligning to TRBD1. The V and J ends lost 4 bases and 8 bases, in that order; junction bases with no gene match: 7. The CDR3 loop spans 14 amino acids. Germline V gives CDR1 SQVTM, CDR2 ANQGSEA. The CDR3 protein is CSVGGGQGADEQFF. CDR3 coding DNA: TGCAGCGTTGGGGGAGGACAGGGGGCGGATGAGCAGTTCTTC.

This clone is a singleton in its sample. In nucleotides, the CDR3 is TGTGCCAGCAGCTCTGAGTGGAGGAACACTGAAGCTTTCTTT. Translating gives CASSSEWRNTEAFF. This chain connects TRBV11-1 to TRBJ1-1; D is undetermined. This CDR3 has 14 amino acids. Germline lookup yields CDR1 SGHAT and CDR2 FQDESV (reference sequence). V was cut by 4 bases and J by 1 base, with 10 bases left in between.

As concerns this clone: The identical CDR3 is also encoded by other nucleotide sequences in the sample. This chain links TRBV6-4 with TRBJ1-1; D is unclear. Trimming removed 3 bases from V and 1 base from J, with 6 bases in between. The CDR3 is 13 amino acids. Looked up from germline, CDR1 is MRHNA and CDR2 is SNTAGT. The CDR3 region has the DNA TGTGCCAGCAGTGAGCGCGAGAACACTGAAGCTTTCTTT. This sequence encodes CASSERENTEAFF.

A few counts support this clone. The CDR3, as DNA: TGCGCCAGCAGCGCGGACAGGGGCGCTGGAAACACCATATATTTT. It yields the protein CASSADRGAGNTIYF. This chain uses TRBV5-1 with TRBJ1-3; 9 bases are a match to TRBD1. Germline CDR1 reads SGHRS; CDR2 reads YFSETQ. With V trimmed by 4 bases and J by 2 bases, 4 bases remained unmatched. The CDR3 length is 15 residues. The whole variable domain, remainder taken from reference TRBV5-1 and TRBJ1-3, is KAGVTQTPRYLIKTRGQQVTLSCSPISGHRSVSWYQQTPGQGLQFLFEYFSETQRNKGNFPGRFSGRQFSNSRSEMNVSTLELGDSALYLCASSADRGAGNTIYFGEGSWLTVV.

The rearrangement links TRBV5-1 to TRBJ2-7; 11 nucleotides align to TRBD2. Per germline, CDR1 SGHRS and CDR2 YFSETQ. With 0 bases clipped from V and 2 bases from J, the junction kept 4 bases outside the gene matches. CDR3 length: 16 amino acids. The CDR3 bases are TGCGCCAGCAGCTTGGGACTAGCGGGGAAAGCCTACGAGCAGTACTTC. This translates into CASSLGLAGKAYEQYF.

The rearrangement joins TRBV28 to TRBJ1-3; TRBD1 might be the D (6 bases). CDR1 MDHEN and CDR2 SYDVKM come from the germline V gene. The CDR3 is 13 residues long. V was shortened by 7 bases and J by 0 bases, with 7 bases between the two germline ends. The CDR3 spells CASTDSSGNTIYF. The CDR3 nucleotides read TGTGCCAGCACGGACAGCTCTGGAAACACCATATATTTT.

The V gene is TRBV28, the J gene TRBJ1-6, with a tentative D call TRBD1 (6 bases). Germline values: CDR1 MDHEN, CDR2 SYDVKM. V was trimmed by 4 bases and J by 4 bases, leaving 8 bases between them. CDR3 length equals 14 residues. The CDR3 reads CASSSGQYNSPLHF. The CDR3, as DNA: TGTGCCAGCAGTTCTGGACAGTATAATTCACCCCTCCACTTT.

The chain couples TRBV7-8 to TRBJ1-2; TRBD1 aligns across 9 bases. The germline V gene encodes CDR1 SGHVS and CDR2 FQNEAQ. The J segment lost 8 bases and the V segment lost 5 bases, leaving 12 bases of the junction unmatched. The CDR3 is 15 amino acids. CDR3 in amino acids: CASSATTGTGKGYTF. The DNA for the CDR3 is TGTGCCAGCAGCGCGACCACCGGGACAGGGAAAGGCTACACCTTC.

The chain couples TRBV4-2 to TRBJ2-1; possible D gene TRBD1, 5 bases. The germline V gene encodes CDR1 LGHNA and CDR2 YNFKEQ. V was pared by 0 bases and J by 7 bases, with 13 bases between. The CDR3 sequence is 15 residues long. The CDR3 coding sequence is TGTGCCAGCAGCCAAGAGGGCCAGGGTAAGAATGAGCAGTTCTTC. It specifies CASSQEGQGKNEQFF.

The chain recombines TRBV5-8 with TRBJ1-6; no clear D. CDR1 and CDR2 (germline): SGHTS, YDEGEE. With 1 base removed from V and 5 bases from J, the gap between germline ends came to 10 bases. The CDR3 loop spans 15 amino acids. Here the CDR3 reads CASSLFGVNNSPLHF. DNA for the CDR3: TGTGCCAGCAGCTTGTTCGGGGTTAATAATTCACCCCTCCACTTT.

The chain couples TRBV7-2 to TRBJ2-3; the match to TRBD1 covers 12 bases. Germline loops: CDR1 SGHTA, CDR2 FQGNSA. V trimming: 0 bases; J trimming: 4 bases; junction bases outside the gene matches: 2. The CDR3 has 16 residues. The CDR3 protein is CASSLAGQGAADTQYF. The DNA of the CDR3 is TGTGCCAGCAGCTTAGCGGGACAGGGGGCAGCAGATACGCAGTATTTT.

The CDR3, as DNA: TGTGCCAGCAGTTTGGCCCTAGCTCGCAATGAGCAGTTCTTC. This gives the protein CASSLALARNEQFF. The chain recombines TRBV27 with TRBJ2-1, with D maybe TRBD2 (5 bases). This CDR3 spans 14 amino acids. Trimming pared 3 bases from V and 6 bases from J, leaving 12 bases between. Germline V gene lookup returns CDR1 MNHEY and CDR2 SMNVEV (reference sequence).

This clone was detected once. This chain joins TRBV5-4 and TRBJ2-3, with a tentative D call TRBD2 (5 bases). This CDR3 is built from 15 residues. From germline, CDR1 is SGHNT and CDR2 YYREEE (reference sequence). Trimming left V 0 bases short and J 8 bases short, with 16 bases between. Here the CDR3 DNA reads TGTGCCAGCAGCTTGGCCCTGGCGCTAGCAAGTACGCAGTATTTT. Its translation is CASSLALALASTQYF.

This sequence joins TRBV20-1 and TRBJ2-5; unclear D gene. The V end was cut by 6 bases, the J end by 5 bases, with 10 bases between. The V gene's germline CDR1 is DFQATT and CDR2 SNEGSKA (reference sequence). The CDR3 is 11 residues long. The CDR3 protein is CSARILETQYF. As DNA, the CDR3 is TGCAGTGCCCGTATCCTGGAGACCCAGTACTTC.

The V call is TRBV2, the J call TRBJ2-3; TRBD1 might be the D (6 bases). Germline V gene lookup returns CDR1 SNHLY and CDR2 FYNNEI. The V and J ends lost 0 bases and 0 bases respectively, with 22 bases between them. The CDR3 is 20 amino acids. The CDR3 sequence: CASSEASTGEGKTSTDTQYF. CDR3 nucleotide sequence: TGTGCCAGCAGTGAAGCATCGACAGGAGAGGGAAAAACTAGCACAGATACGCAGTATTTT.

This chain links TRBV5-1 with TRBJ1-5, with 7 bases matching TRBD1. The CDR3 runs 13 residues. Germline trimming cut 2 bases from V and 9 bases from J; bases unmatched to any gene: 5. Germline V gives CDR1 SGHRS, CDR2 YFSETQ. The CDR3 coding sequence is TGCGCCAGCAGCTTACTGACAGGGAGGCCCCAGCATTTT. Amino acid sequence: CASSLLTGRPQHF.